The sequence of this TCR beta chain was determined in a study of T-cell reconstitution after alpha-beta-depleted transplantation in children. Study results and caveats: Newly produced T cells mostly provided counts and TCRbeta diversity after one year, as hyperexpanded clones declined. Reportedly, alpha-beta T cells present about two months post-transplant originated from several hundred expanded clones of graft origin. Day-60 TCRbeta diversity that was high in some patients was derived from surviving recipient T cells and thymic progenitors.

Preparation of the TCRbeta library involved a method that used unique molecular identifiers. MiXCR was run by TCRdb on the PCR reads, yielding one entry per CDR3 protein. The table has over 150,000 distinct CDR3 sequences, 6.3% seen once. Ten or more counts support this clonotype. No antigen is known for it. Germline CDR1 is DFQATT and CDR2 is SNEGSKA (reference sequence). This CDR3 has 14 amino acids. J lost 2 bases, V lost 5 bases, and 9 bases had no gene match. The rearrangement joins TRBV20-1 to TRBJ2-7, with 7 bases fitting TRBD1. The receptor's source is a girl less than two years old with combined immunodeficiency, due to receive a stem cell transplant. The sequenced sample was PBMCs, obtained before TCRalphabeta/CD19-depleted stem cell transplant. CDR3 amino acids: CSALSPGTAYEQYF. For the CDR3, the DNA is TGCAGTGCTCTGAGTCCCGGGACAGCCTACGAGCAGTACTTC.